A selection of T cell receptor beta chains follows, all from one sample in a study of response to subunit inactivated influenza vaccine. TCRdb re-called the RT-PCR reads with MiXCR, one entry per CDR3 protein. The table shows about 520,000 distinct CDR3 sequences, with approximately 11% occurring only once. The material was PBMCs from blood, obtained roughly 46 days after vaccination. All receptors derive from a man aged 45-65 years who received an inactivated influenza vaccine. CDR3s include the opening cysteine and the closing phenylalanine or tryptophan. Each record gives: J gene, D gene, V gene, clone size, CDR3 DNA, CDR3 protein. A D gene is named only where the DNA matches it firmly. Where a row states a size, it is once, few, many or the class of an expanded clone; other rows omit it.

j_gene: TRBJ2-3
d_gene: .
v_gene: TRBV12-3/TRBV12-4
abundance: many
CDR3nt: TGTGCCAGCAGTCCTTTTAGGCAGGTTGTAAATACGCAGTATTTT
CDR3aa: CASSPFRQVVNTQYF

j_gene: TRBJ2-3
d_gene: .
v_gene: TRBV29-1
abundance: many
CDR3nt: TGCAGCGTTGTTTCTCTAGCCGGAGTGGCAGATACGCAGTATTTT
CDR3aa: CSVVSLAGVADTQYF

j_gene: TRBJ2-1
d_gene: TRBD2
v_gene: TRBV12-3/TRBV12-4
abundance: many
CDR3nt: TGTGCCAGCCGCTGGCGGGGGGGCGATGAGCAGTTCTTC
CDR3aa: CASRWRGGDEQFF

j_gene: TRBJ2-4
d_gene: TRBD2
v_gene: TRBV20-1
abundance: .
CDR3nt: TGCAGTGCTAGAAGTAGCGGGAGCAAAAACATTCAGTACTTC
CDR3aa: CSARSSGSKNIQYF

j_gene: TRBJ1-3
d_gene: .
v_gene: TRBV5-5
abundance: many
CDR3nt: TGTGCCAGCAGCTTCGGGGCGGGCCCTGGAAACACCATATATTTT
CDR3aa: CASSFGAGPGNTIYF

j_gene: TRBJ2-1
d_gene: TRBD1
v_gene: TRBV11-2
abundance: many
CDR3nt: TGTGCCAGCAGTCGACAGGGAATTGTTTTTAGCTCCTACAATGAGCAGTTCTTC
CDR3aa: CASSRQGIVFSSYNEQFF

j_gene: TRBJ2-5
d_gene: TRBD2
v_gene: TRBV7-2
abundance: few
CDR3nt: TGTGCCAGCAGCTTACTTAGCGGGAGGGGGACCCAGTACTTC
CDR3aa: CASSLLSGRGTQYF

j_gene: TRBJ1-2
d_gene: TRBD1
v_gene: TRBV7-2
abundance: many
CDR3nt: TGTGCCAGCAGCTCGCTTCAGGGGGCTGTATATGGCTACACCTTC
CDR3aa: CASSSLQGAVYGYTF

j_gene: TRBJ2-5
d_gene: .
v_gene: TRBV5-1
abundance: few
CDR3nt: TGCGCCAGCAGCCTCTACTCGACTCCCCAAGAGACCCAGTACTTC
CDR3aa: CASSLYSTPQETQYF

j_gene: TRBJ2-5
d_gene: TRBD1
v_gene: TRBV7-9
abundance: many
CDR3nt: TGTGCCAGCAGCTTATACAGGGGGCAAGAGACCCAGTACTTC
CDR3aa: CASSLYRGQETQYF

j_gene: TRBJ2-5
d_gene: .
v_gene: TRBV7-2
abundance: few
CDR3nt: TGTGCCAGCAGCTTAGCGGATCCCGGGGGCACCCAGTACTTC
CDR3aa: CASSLADPGGTQYF

j_gene: TRBJ1-2
d_gene: .
v_gene: TRBV12-3/TRBV12-4
abundance: many
CDR3nt: TGTGCCAGCTCCGGTTTTAGCTATGGCTACACCTTC
CDR3aa: CASSGFSYGYTF

j_gene: TRBJ2-5
d_gene: TRBD1
v_gene: TRBV10-3
abundance: few
CDR3nt: TGTGCCATCAGTGAGAGGGGGCCACAAGAGACCCAGTACTTC
CDR3aa: CAISERGPQETQYF

j_gene: TRBJ2-3
d_gene: TRBD1
v_gene: TRBV6-5
abundance: few
CDR3nt: TGTGCCAGCAGTTACTCGGGACAGGGCACAGATACGCAGTATTTT
CDR3aa: CASSYSGQGTDTQYF

j_gene: TRBJ2-1
d_gene: .
v_gene: TRBV19
abundance: .
CDR3nt: TGTGCCAGTAGTATTTCCCCCGCTGAGCAGTTCTTC
CDR3aa: CASSISPAEQFF

j_gene: TRBJ1-1
d_gene: .
v_gene: TRBV6-2/TRBV6-3
abundance: many
CDR3nt: TGTGCCAGCAATCCAGACACCCTGAACACTGAAGCTTTCTTT
CDR3aa: CASNPDTLNTEAFF

j_gene: TRBJ2-3
d_gene: .
v_gene: TRBV15
abundance: .
CDR3nt: TGTGCCACCAGCAGAGATCGGTTAGCCATAGCGCAGTATTTT
CDR3aa: CATSRDRLAIAQYF

j_gene: TRBJ1-5
d_gene: .
v_gene: TRBV21-1
abundance: once
CDR3nt: TGTGCCAGCAGCATAAAAGATAGCAATCAGCCCCAGCATTTT
CDR3aa: CASSIKDSNQPQHF